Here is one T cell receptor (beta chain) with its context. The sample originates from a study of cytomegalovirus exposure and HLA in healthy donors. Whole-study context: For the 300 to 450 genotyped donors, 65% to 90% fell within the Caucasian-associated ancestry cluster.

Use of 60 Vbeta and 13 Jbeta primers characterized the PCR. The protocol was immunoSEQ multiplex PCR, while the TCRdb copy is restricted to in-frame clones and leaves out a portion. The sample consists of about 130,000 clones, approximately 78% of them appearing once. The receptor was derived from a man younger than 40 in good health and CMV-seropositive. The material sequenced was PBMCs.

The CDR3 loop reads CASSRLAGAETQYF. The CDR3 DNA reads as TGTGCCAGCAGTCGGCTAGCGGGAGCAGAGACCCAGTACTTC. The rearrangement joins TRBV27 to TRBJ2-5; 10 bases are a match to TRBD2. Germline V gene data show CDR1 as MNHEY and CDR2 as SMNVEV (reference sequence). This CDR3 comprises 14 residues. V trimming: 5 bases; J trimming: 4 bases; junction bases outside the gene matches: 4.